This T cell receptor (beta chain) appears in the sequencing data of a study of blood T cells in healthy people across ages. Together with a sample-barcoded 5' primer, a J-beta primer mix was included in a second PCR lasting about 6 to 11 cycles. All cDNA molecules were each tagged by a template-switch adaptor with 12 random nucleotides. TCRdb passed the 5' RACE reads through MiXCR, listing each CDR3 protein once. This table holds more than 800,000 distinct CDR3 sequences, under 30% found once. The study isolated at least 7 million PBMCs from each sample. About this clonotype: Antigen: not known. The junction does not match germline at one end; this may be a read error.

Overall study results and limits: Donor CMV status, an unknown factor, possibly confounded changes in expanded clonotypes. The lack of PBMC sorting stopped any conclusive naive versus antigen-experienced comparison.

CDR1 is SGHNT and CDR2 is YENEEA in the germline V gene. The CDR3 runs to 16 residues. The chain couples TRBV11-3 to TRBJ2-1, with D unclear. Material: blood. The receptor was derived from a woman older than 75 in good health. CDR3 bases: TGTGCCGGCAGCTTCCCGCGGCCAGAGGCTGAGAGAACCCAGTTCTTC. Protein sequence: CAGSFPRPEAERTQFF.